This TCR beta chain was sequenced during a study of beta chain features in type 1 diabetes (dated 2018 in TCRdb). A note on the overall study: Patients and healthy donors did not differ in mean age, gender distribution, total cell number or subset yield. A total of 85 million to 140 million sorted cells were examined across all samples, and a strong correlation was observed between cell number per subset and RNA yield. In the study, recently diagnosed type 1 diabetes patients and matched healthy donors were compared on the TCRB repertoires of their sorted circulating CD4+ T cell subsets. Naive and central memory subsets were obtained from all 30 or so donors, but regulatory and stem cell-like memory subsets were isolated from only 8 patients and roughly eight healthy donors.

All of the isolated RNA was reverse transcribed with the High Capacity cDNA Reverse Transcription Kit, so expressed TCRB transcripts were sequenced. Deep immunoSEQ sequencing was applied to naive, central memory and regulatory T cell samples, giving an average of about 3.8 million total reads per sample. After sorted cells were lysed in RLT buffer, RNA was extracted with DNase-treated RNeasy Micro or Mini kits, with the choice depending on cell number. To prevent cross-contamination, every cell subset was processed on its own, while patient and healthy donor samples were processed together. The immunoSEQ multiplex PCR was used to amplify TCRB sequences from cDNA, generating 87-bp fragments that spanned the CDR3 region. Amplicons were sequenced on the Illumina HiSeq platform. Per the original workflow: Synthetic template baselines were used to correct PCR bias computationally, reads within Hamming distance 2 were collapsed, and singletons that could not be merged were discarded. By aligning reads against IMGT, V, D and J genes, CDR3 length, and insertions or deletions at six rearrangement sites were assigned. Within each subset, clonotype counts were normalized to the number of sorted cells before true diversity and Gini coefficients were calculated with the tcR R package. The overlap coefficient, calculated on TCRB nucleotide sequences, was used to quantify repertoire sharing. Out-of-frame TCRB sequences from naive cells were analyzed as a proxy for the pre-selection repertoire. Here the immuneACCESS table is served through TCRdb, limited to in-frame sequences with V and J called. Missing clones are a known gap in these copies; in checked studies unresolved V genes cover under half, and the rest lacks a known reason. The V and J calls and clone size are taken from that table; D and trimming were inferred from the DNA. The table for this sample lists just over 600,000 clones; roughly 15% of them were counted only once. Of the sample, 0.093% falls within the top ten clones.

From each donor, a single peripheral blood sample of around 120 mL on average was drawn into heparinised tubes. Using a panel that included CD45RO, CCR7, CD25, CD127, CD95 and CD27, naive, central memory, regulatory and stem cell-like memory CD4+ T cells were sorted on a BD FACSAria II. Every sorted population had a purity above 98%. Right away, PBMCs were isolated by Lymphoprep density gradient centrifugation and were stained directly, with no culture step. So that batch effects would be minimized, each experiment stained and sorted samples in pairs, pairing one healthy donor with one patient. Beyond this particular receptor, the publication reports: Only small numbers of individuals were included in the HLA sub-analyses, which left unresolved whether HLA type had any influence on TCRB rearrangement. In all four CD4+ subsets, TCRB CDR3 length was moderately but significantly shorter in type 1 diabetes patients. Sequencing cDNA rather than genomic DNA could over-represent highly expressing activated cells, although activation and CD3 levels did not differ between groups. Naive, central memory and regulatory TCRB repertoires appeared more similar among patients than among healthy donors. At VDJ recombination sites, type 1 diabetes patients had fewer insertions and more deleted nucleotides, which implies abnormalities in thymic rearrangement. Shorter templates might be favored by PCR, yet because patient and control samples were amplified and corrected together, any such skew would affect both groups equally.

This clone has a handful of counts. What antigen it recognizes has not been identified. One base away there is no much larger clone; base qualities are not given. CDR1 and CDR2, per the germline V gene, are SGHTA and FQGNSA. V loses 6 bases of germline sequence and J loses 3 bases, and the interval between the two ends is 17 bases. From the cysteine through the phenylalanine, the CDR3 covers 15 amino acids. Of the read, only the CDR3 DNA is kept; its 45 bases are in frame from base 1. This clonotype was obtained from a man younger than 35 in good health. Sequenced input: naive CD4+ T cells from blood. The cell subset or site label corresponds to: true naive CD4+ T cells. The rearrangement joined TRBV7-2 to TRBJ1-2, and possibly TRBD1, on 6 matching bases. The sequenced DNA is TGTGCCAGCAGGCGAAGTAACAGGGTTGACTATGGCTACACCTTC. Translated, it gives CASRRSNRVDYGYTF.